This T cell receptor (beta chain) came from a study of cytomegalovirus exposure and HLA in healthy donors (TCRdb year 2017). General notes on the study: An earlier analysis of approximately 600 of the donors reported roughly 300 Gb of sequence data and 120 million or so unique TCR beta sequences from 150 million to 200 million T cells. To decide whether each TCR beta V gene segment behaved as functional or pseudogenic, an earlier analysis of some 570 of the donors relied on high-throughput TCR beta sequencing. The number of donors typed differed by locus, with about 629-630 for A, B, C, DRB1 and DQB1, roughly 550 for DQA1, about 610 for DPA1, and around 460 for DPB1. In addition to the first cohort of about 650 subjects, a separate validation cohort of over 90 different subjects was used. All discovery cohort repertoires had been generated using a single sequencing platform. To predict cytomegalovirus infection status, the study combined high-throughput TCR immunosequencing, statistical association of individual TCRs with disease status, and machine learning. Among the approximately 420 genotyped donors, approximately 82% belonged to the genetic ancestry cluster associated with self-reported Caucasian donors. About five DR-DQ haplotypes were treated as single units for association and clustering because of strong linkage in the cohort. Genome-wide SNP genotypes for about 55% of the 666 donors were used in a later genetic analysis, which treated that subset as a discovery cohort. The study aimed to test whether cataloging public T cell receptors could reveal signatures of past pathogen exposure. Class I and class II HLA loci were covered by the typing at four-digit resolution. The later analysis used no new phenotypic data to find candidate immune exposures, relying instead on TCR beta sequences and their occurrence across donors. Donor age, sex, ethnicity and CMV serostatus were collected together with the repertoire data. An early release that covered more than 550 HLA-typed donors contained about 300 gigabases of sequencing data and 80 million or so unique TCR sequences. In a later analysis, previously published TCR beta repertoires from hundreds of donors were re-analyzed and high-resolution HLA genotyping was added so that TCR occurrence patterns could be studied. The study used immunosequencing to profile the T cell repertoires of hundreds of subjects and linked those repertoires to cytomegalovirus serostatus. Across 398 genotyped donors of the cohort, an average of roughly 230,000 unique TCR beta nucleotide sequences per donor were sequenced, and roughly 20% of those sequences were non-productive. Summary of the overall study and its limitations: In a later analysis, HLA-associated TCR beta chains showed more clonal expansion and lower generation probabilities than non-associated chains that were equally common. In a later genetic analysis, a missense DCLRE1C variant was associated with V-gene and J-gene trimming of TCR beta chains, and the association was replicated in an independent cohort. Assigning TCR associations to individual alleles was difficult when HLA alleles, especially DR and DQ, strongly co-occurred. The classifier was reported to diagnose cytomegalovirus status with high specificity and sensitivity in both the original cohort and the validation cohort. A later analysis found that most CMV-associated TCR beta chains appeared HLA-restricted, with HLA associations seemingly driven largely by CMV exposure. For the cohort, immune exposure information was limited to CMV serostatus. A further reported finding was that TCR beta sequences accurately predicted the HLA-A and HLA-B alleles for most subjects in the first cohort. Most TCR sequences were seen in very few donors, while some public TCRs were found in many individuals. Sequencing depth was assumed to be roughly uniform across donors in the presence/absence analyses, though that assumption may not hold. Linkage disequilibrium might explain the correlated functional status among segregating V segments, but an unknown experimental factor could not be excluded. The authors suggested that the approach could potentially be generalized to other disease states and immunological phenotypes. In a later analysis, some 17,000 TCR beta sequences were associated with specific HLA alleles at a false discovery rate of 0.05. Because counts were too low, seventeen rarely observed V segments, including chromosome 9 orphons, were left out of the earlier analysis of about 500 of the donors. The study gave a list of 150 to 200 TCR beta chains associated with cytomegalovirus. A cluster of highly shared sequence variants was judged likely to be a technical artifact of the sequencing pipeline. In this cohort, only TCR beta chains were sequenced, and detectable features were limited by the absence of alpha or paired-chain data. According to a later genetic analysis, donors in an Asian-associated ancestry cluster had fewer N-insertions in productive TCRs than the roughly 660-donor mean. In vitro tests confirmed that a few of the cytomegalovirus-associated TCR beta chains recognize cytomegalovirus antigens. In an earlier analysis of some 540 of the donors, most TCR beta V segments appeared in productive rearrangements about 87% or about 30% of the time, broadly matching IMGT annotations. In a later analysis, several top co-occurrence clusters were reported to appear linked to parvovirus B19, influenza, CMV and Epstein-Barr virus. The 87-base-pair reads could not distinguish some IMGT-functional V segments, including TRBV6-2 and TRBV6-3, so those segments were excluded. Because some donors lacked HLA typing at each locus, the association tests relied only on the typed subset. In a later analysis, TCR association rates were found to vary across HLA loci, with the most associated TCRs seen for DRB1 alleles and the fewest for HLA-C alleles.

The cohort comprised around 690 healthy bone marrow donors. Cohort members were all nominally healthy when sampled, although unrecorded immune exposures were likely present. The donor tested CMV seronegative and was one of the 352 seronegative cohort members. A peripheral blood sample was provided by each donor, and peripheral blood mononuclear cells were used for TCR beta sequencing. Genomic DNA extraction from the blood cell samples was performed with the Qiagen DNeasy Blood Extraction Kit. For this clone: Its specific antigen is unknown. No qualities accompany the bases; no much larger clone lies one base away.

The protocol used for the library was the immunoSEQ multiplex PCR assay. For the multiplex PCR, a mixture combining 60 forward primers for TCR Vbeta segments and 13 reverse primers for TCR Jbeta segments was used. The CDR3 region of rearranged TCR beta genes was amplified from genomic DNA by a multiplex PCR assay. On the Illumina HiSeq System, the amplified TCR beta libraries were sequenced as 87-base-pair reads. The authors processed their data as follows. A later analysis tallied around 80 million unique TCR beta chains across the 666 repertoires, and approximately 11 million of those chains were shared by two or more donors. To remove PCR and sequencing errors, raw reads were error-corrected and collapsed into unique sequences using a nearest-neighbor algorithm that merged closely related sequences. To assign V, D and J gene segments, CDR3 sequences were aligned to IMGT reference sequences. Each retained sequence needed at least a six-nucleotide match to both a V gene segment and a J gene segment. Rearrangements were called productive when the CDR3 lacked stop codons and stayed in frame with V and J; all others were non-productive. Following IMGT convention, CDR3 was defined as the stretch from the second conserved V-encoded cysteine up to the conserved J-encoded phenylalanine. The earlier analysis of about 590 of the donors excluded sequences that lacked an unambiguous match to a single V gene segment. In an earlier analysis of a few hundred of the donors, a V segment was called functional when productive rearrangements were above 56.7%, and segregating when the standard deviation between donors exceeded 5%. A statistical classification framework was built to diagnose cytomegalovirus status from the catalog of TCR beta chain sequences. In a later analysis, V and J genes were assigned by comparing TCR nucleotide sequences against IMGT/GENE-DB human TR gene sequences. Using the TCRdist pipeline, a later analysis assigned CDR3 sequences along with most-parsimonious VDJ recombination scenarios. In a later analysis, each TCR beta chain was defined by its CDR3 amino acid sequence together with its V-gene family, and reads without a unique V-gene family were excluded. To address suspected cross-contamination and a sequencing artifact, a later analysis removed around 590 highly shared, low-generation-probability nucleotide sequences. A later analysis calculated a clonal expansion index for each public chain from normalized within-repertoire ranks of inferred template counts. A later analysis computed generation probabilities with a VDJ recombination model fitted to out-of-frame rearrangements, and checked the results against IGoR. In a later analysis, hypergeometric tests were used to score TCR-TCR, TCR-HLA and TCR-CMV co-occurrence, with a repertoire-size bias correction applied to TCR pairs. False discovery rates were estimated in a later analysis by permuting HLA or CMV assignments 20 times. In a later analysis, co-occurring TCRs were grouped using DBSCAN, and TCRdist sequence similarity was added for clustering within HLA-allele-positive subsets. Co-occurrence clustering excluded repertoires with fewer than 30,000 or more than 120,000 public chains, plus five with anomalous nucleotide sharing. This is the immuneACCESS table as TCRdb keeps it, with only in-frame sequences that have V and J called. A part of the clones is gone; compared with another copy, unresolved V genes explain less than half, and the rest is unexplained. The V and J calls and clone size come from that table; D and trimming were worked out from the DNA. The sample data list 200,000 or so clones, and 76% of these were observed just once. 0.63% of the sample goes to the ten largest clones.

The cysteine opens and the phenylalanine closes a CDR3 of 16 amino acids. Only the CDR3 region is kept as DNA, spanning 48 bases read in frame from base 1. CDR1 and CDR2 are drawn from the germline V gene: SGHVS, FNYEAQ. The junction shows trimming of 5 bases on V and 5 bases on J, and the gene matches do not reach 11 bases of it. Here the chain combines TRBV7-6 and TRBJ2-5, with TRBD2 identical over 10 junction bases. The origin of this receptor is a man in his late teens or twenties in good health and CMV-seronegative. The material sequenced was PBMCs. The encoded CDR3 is CASSPQLAGRGETQYF. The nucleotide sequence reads TGTGCCAGCAGCCCCCAACTAGCGGGAAGGGGGGAGACCCAGTACTTC.